This T cell receptor beta chain came from a study of fetal regulatory T cell absence and autoimmunity (dated by TCRdb to the late 2010s). About the full investigation: The IPEX patients showed exocrine pancreas autoimmunity in the absence of clinical diabetes.

The DNeasy Blood and Tissue Kit was used to extract about 1.9-3.4 ug of genomic DNA from umbilical cord blood or frozen pancreas. Concerning this clone itself: Its antigen is not yet known. No base qualities exist here, and no much larger clone lies one base off it.

CDR1 MGHRA and CDR2 YSYEKL are derived from the germline V gene. Spanning cysteine to phenylalanine, the CDR3 consists of 15 amino acids. Of the read, only the CDR3 DNA is kept; its 45 bases are in frame from base 1. The junction shows trimming of 3 bases on V and 0 bases on J, plus 9 bases between the germline ends. On the immunoSEQ human TCRbeta survey platform, a two-step multiplex PCR amplified and barcoded the TCRbeta CDR3 regions. Libraries were sequenced on Illumina instruments, with IgH sequenced in parallel from the same samples. The study's processing was this. Raw reads were filtered against IMGT V, D, J definitions and binned by a nearest-neighbor algorithm to remove PCR and sequencing errors. A clone was defined by an identical nucleotide sequence, and differential abundance between tissues was tested with a Fisher exact test for each clone at a pFDR threshold of p<0.01. Clones with frequencies too low for statistical inference were excluded by a minimum inclusion filter of 10 in either sample. Pairwise clonal comparisons used the immunoSEQ Analyzer, and gene family usage was assessed with IMGT tools. The clones in this table, taken by TCRdb from immuneACCESS, are in-frame only. Not every clone is retained; where verified, under half of the shortfall comes from an unresolved V gene, and the cause of the rest is unknown. V, J and clone size reflect that table, while D and trimming were determined from the DNA. The sample profile shows approximately 49,000 clones; around 85% of them were found once. The top ten clones comprise about 0.37% of the sample.

Overall study outcomes, separate from this receptor: The oligoclonal enrichment was interpreted as support for antigen-driven autoimmunity occurring in the pancreas before birth in IPEX syndrome. Significant oligoclonal enrichment of the TCR compartment was observed in pancreas versus cord blood, with some top clones enriched more than 100-fold. TRB gene family usage was found to be broadly similar between cord blood and pancreas and to resemble published neonatal and adult repertoires.

The receptor chain draws on TRBV4-1 and TRBJ1-3, with TRBD1 tentatively as D gene (6 bases match). The source of this sequence is a newborn boy with IPEX syndrome. Sequences were obtained from cord blood. The sequenced DNA is TGCGCCAGCAGCCAGGGGGCCCTCTCTGGAAACACCATATATTTT. The translation is CASSQGALSGNTIYF.